This TCR beta chain was identified during a study of early T cells in non-severe SARS-CoV-2 infection. Study as a whole: The input, bulk RNA from unsorted whole blood, was sequenced, and chains were unpaired. Overall study findings and caveats: Missing private and CD4 specificities, VDJdb matching favored anti-spike CD8 responses.

Unique molecular identifier tags were affixed to discrete cDNA molecules. TCRdb re-derived calls from the 5' RACE reads in MiXCR, one entry per CDR3 protein. The sample has about 80,000 distinct CDR3 sequences, approximately 5% seen once; the top ten hold approximately 7%. Turning to this clonotype: Its antigen is undetermined.

The receptor was derived from an adult who was a healthcare worker with PCR-confirmed SARS-CoV-2 infection or an uninfected control (not recorded which). The input for sequencing was whole blood, taken at baseline.

The chain's CDR3 is CASKVAGGKNIQYF. In nucleotides, the CDR3 is TGTGCCAGCAAAGTTGCAGGGGGAAAAAACATTCAGTACTTC. The V and J genes are TRBV28 and TRBJ2-4; 7 bases map to TRBD1. The CDR3 contains 14 residues. The germline V gene encodes CDR1 MDHEN and CDR2 SYDVKM. V lost 7 bases to trimming and J lost 4 bases; unmatched junction nucleotides: 7.